The T cell receptor (beta chain) described here comes from a study of shared T cell receptors in the human thymus. Libraries were prepared by immunoSEQ multiplex PCR; TCRdb keeps only in-frame clonotypes and omits some of them. This table holds 700,000 or so clones, approximately 83% found once. CDR3 length: 15 residues. The ends lost 5 bases at V and 5 bases at J; junction bases unmatched: 8. Germline V gene data show CDR1 as SGHTA and CDR2 as FQGNSA. These sequences were also reported in another study, on human thymus T cells. That work states: The donor group consisted of healthy Finnish infants who were having corrective surgery for congenital heart defects. Thymic material originated from resections removed in the course of corrective heart surgery. Use of V and J genes seemed skewed within the thymic and blood repertoires. Thymic repertoires from unrelated individuals overlapped highly, related research reported.

Sequencing was performed on thymocytes. The chain is built from TRBV7-2 and TRBJ2-2; 7 bases match TRBD1. This clonotype was obtained from a girl less than two years old with a congenital heart defect. The CDR3 loop is CASSPGQPGTGELFF. DNA of the CDR3: TGTGCCAGCAGCCCGGGACAGCCGGGAACCGGGGAGCTGTTTTTT.